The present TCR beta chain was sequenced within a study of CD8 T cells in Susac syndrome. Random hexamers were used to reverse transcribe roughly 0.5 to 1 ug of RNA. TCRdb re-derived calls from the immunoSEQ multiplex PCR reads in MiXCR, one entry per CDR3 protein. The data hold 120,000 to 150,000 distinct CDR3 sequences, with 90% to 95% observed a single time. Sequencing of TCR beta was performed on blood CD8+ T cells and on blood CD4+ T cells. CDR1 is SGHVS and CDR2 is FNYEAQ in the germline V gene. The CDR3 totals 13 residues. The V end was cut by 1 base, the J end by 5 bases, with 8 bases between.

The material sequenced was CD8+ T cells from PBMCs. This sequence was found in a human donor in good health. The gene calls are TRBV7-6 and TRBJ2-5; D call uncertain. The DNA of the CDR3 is TGTGCCAGCAGCTTAGAAATGTCGGAGACCCAGTACTTC. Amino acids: CASSLEMSETQYF.